What follows are 22 T cell receptor beta chains derived from one specimen sequenced in a study of T cell changes during pregnancy in multiple sclerosis. Assay used: immunoSEQ multiplex PCR; TCRdb lists only in-frame clones, some missing. Among 75,000 to 100,000 clones listed, roughly 92% were seen once. Sequenced material: peripheral blood, taken after pregnancy. The receptor set was obtained from a female donor with multiple sclerosis, enrolled in a pregnancy study.

This sequence joins TRBV5-1 and TRBJ2-1, with 9 bases lining up with TRBD1. With V trimmed by 1 base and J by 4 bases, 3 bases remained unmatched. There are 15 residues in the CDR3. The germline CDR1 and CDR2 sequences are SGHRS and YFSETQ. The CDR3 reads CASSLLTGGYNEQFF. The DNA of the CDR3 is TGCGCCAGCAGCTTGTTGACAGGGGGGTACAATGAGCAGTTCTTC.

The chain employs TRBV7-2 and TRBJ2-7; 7 nucleotides match TRBD1. Germline V gene sequence: CDR1 SGHTA, CDR2 FQGNSA. This CDR3 is built from 14 residues. Unmatched junction bases numbered 7, after V lost 5 bases and J lost 3 bases. Written as DNA, the CDR3 is TGTGCCAGCAGCCCTGGACAGGCTCGCTACGAGCAGTACTTC. Translating it yields CASSPGQARYEQYF. The whole variable domain, remainder taken from reference TRBV7-2 and TRBJ2-7, is GAGVSQSPSNKVTEKGKDVELRCDPISGHTALYWYRQSLGQGLEFLIYFQGNSAPDKSGLPSDRFSAERTGGSVSTLTIQRTQQEDSAVYLCASSPGQARYEQYFGPGTRLTVT.

V gene TRBV7-8 combines with J gene TRBJ2-3; 7 bases are a match to TRBD2. The CDR3 extends over 16 amino acids. CDR1 and CDR2 (germline): SGHVS, FQNEAQ. V was clipped by 4 bases and J by 6 bases; unmatched bases: 13. The CDR3 DNA reads as TGTGCCAGCAGCTCTGGGGACTATAGTTGGGGGGATACGCAGTATTTT. Its protein product is CASSSGDYSWGDTQYF.

The chain carries TRBV6-5 and TRBJ2-5; 8 positions match TRBD2. CDR1 and CDR2 from the germline V gene are MNHEY and SVGAGI. The V gene end was trimmed by 5 bases and the J gene end by 3 bases; junction bases not matched to a gene: 8. The CDR3 is 15 amino acids. In nucleotides, the CDR3 is TGTGCCAGCAGTCGACGGGGGGGCGGGGAAGAGACCCAGTACTTC. Amino acids: CASSRRGGGEETQYF.

The chain combines TRBV21-1 with TRBJ1-6; the D call in the table, TRBD1, was not verified against the DNA. TRBV21-1 is classified as a pseudogene. There are 14 residues in the CDR3. CDR3 in DNA: TGTGCCAGCGGACATCAGGGTGGGGATTCACCCCTCCACTTT. Amino acid sequence: CASGHQGGDSPLHF.

The chain is built from TRBV11-2 and TRBJ1-1; 7 nucleotides agree with TRBD1. The V segment lost 3 bases and the J segment 7 bases; nucleotides outside the gene matches: 2. CDR1 SGHAT and CDR2 FQNNGV come from the germline V gene. CDR3 length: 12 amino acids. The CDR3 region has the DNA TGTGCCAGCAGCTTGGGGACAGTTGAAGCTTTCTTT. It codes for CASSLGTVEAFF.

V usage is TRBV18 and J usage is TRBJ1-2, with D perhaps matching TRBD1 (6 bases). Per the germline V gene, CDR1 is KGHSH and CDR2 is LQKENI. CDR3 length equals 16 residues. The germline V and J ends were trimmed by 3 bases and 8 bases, with 22 bases remaining between them. DNA for the CDR3: TGTGCCAGCTCACCGGCCCAGATTGAGACAGGCGGGGGCTACACCTTC. This gives the protein CASSPAQIETGGGYTF.

The genes are TRBV19 and TRBJ2-7; 9 bases agree with TRBD2. V was clipped by 3 bases and J by 0 bases; unmatched bases: 3. The CDR3 runs to 15 residues. CDR1 is LNHDA, CDR2 SQIVND, per germline (reference sequence). The CDR3 region has the DNA TGTGCCAGTAGTATTGGTAGCGGGGGCTCCTACGAGCAGTACTTC. The encoded protein is CASSIGSGGSYEQYF. Full variable domain (outside the CDR3, taken from reference TRBV19 and TRBJ2-7): DGGITQSPKYLFRKEGQNVTLSCEQNLNHDAMYWYRQDPGQGLRLIYYSQIVNDFQKGDIAEGYSVSREKKESFPLTVTSAQKNPTAFYLCASSIGSGGSYEQYFGPGTRLTVT.

This clone was observed a single time. The chain recombines TRBV7-9 with TRBJ2-4; TRBD2 is a possible D gene (6 bases). Germline CDR1 reads SEHNR; CDR2 reads FQNEAQ (reference sequence). This CDR3 has 17 residues. V was pared by 1 base and J by 3 bases, with 16 bases between. The CDR3 spells CASSLEGLRDGKNIQYF. As DNA, the CDR3 is TGTGCCAGCAGCTTAGAAGGGTTGCGGGATGGCAAAAACATTCAGTACTTC.

The chain uses TRBV6-1 and TRBJ1-5; TRBD1 agrees at 8 bases. Germline V lookup: CDR1 MNHNS, CDR2 SASEGT. This CDR3 spans 17 amino acids. Trimming at V came to 3 bases and at J to 0 bases, leaving 7 bases not matched to a gene. CDR3 bases: TGTGCCAGCAGTGAGGGGACAGGACCCTATAGCAATCAGCCCCAGCATTTT. Amino acid sequence: CASSEGTGPYSNQPQHF.

The chain has TRBV7-8 and TRBJ1-1, with D maybe TRBD1 (6 bases). V was pared by 5 bases and J by 0 bases, with 10 bases between. Germline-derived CDR1 and CDR2 are SGHVS and FQNEAQ. The CDR3 runs to 14 residues. Written as DNA, the CDR3 is TGTGCCAGCAGCCCTCGGACAGTGAACACTGAAGCTTTCTTT. Amino acids: CASSPRTVNTEAFF.

The V call is TRBV2, the J call TRBJ1-2; 7 nucleotides agree with TRBD1. This CDR3 is 12 amino acids long. With V trimmed by 6 bases and J by 5 bases, 3 bases remained unmatched. Germline V gene sequence: CDR1 SNHLY, CDR2 FYNNEI. The CDR3 bases are TGTGCCAGCAGGGCAGGGGGGTATGGCTACACCTTC. Protein product: CASRAGGYGYTF.

The chain recombines TRBV5-1 with TRBJ2-7, with D hard to call. The length of the CDR3 is 14 residues. CDR1 and CDR2 from the germline V gene are SGHRS and YFSETQ. Trimming took off 0 bases at V and 6 bases at J, with 13 bases between the two ends. The CDR3 sequence: CASSLATVVSEQYF. CDR3 coding DNA: TGCGCCAGCAGCTTGGCCACGGTAGTTAGCGAGCAGTACTTC.

The genes are TRBV6-5 and TRBJ2-1; 8 positions agree with TRBD2. Germline assignment: CDR1 MNHEY and CDR2 SVGAGI. The V gene end was trimmed by 2 bases and the J gene end by 9 bases; junction bases not matched to a gene: 9. The CDR3 sequence is 15 residues long. This chain's CDR3 is CASSYVSGGQGEQFF. CDR3 nucleotides: TGTGCCAGCAGTTACGTCAGCGGGGGCCAGGGTGAGCAGTTCTTC.

This clone was seen a handful of times. The chain has TRBV6-5 and TRBJ1-1; 7 nucleotides match TRBD1. From germline, CDR1 is MNHEY and CDR2 SVGAGI. This CDR3 is built from 13 residues. V dropped 7 bases and J dropped 0; count of bases not matched to a gene: 2. The CDR3 region is CASKGALNTEAFF. In DNA form, the CDR3 reads TGTGCCAGCAAGGGGGCCTTGAACACTGAAGCTTTCTTT.

J is TRBJ1-4 and V is TRBV30; D not certain. This CDR3 spans 15 amino acids. Germline V gene lookup returns CDR1 GTSNPN and CDR2 SVGIG (reference sequence). Trimming shortened V by 2 bases and J by 8 bases, and 18 bases separated the two germline ends. The CDR3 here is CAWSFPHGVREKLFF. Here the CDR3 DNA reads TGTGCCTGGAGTTTCCCTCACGGGGTTCGCGAAAAACTGTTTTTT.

V usage is TRBV23-1 and J usage is TRBJ1-4; 8 bases line up with TRBD1. TRBV23-1 is filed as an ORF, its function uncertain. J lost 4 bases, V lost 7 bases, and 11 bases had no gene match. The CDR3 runs 16 residues. CDR3 region: CASTPQGGEVNEKLFF. The CDR3 DNA follows: TGCGCCAGCACACCACAGGGGGGAGAAGTTAATGAAAAACTGTTTTTT.

This chain uses TRBV27 with TRBJ2-1; possible D gene TRBD1, 5 bases. Trimming stripped 7 bases from V and 0 bases from J, with 16 bases between. CDR1 MNHEY and CDR2 SMNVEV come from the germline V gene (reference sequence). The CDR3 has 16 residues. The CDR3 loop is CASMIWSTGSYNEQFF. The CDR3 coding sequence is TGTGCCAGCATGATCTGGTCCACAGGCTCCTACAATGAGCAGTTCTTC.

This sequence joins TRBV6-5 and TRBJ2-1; 7 bases are shared with TRBD2. V shed 6 bases, J shed 7 bases, and the junction held 9 bases outside the gene matches. Germline CDR1 MNHEY, CDR2 SVGAGI. The length of the CDR3 is 14 residues. The CDR3, as DNA: TGTGCCAGCAGAAATCCGGGACTAACAAATGAGCAGTTCTTC. It yields the protein CASRNPGLTNEQFF.

The chain is built from TRBV30 and TRBJ1-3; TRBD1 might be the D (5 bases). V was cut by 4 bases and J by 0 bases, with 13 bases left in between. The CDR3 consists of 15 residues. The germline gives CDR1 GTSNPN, CDR2 SVGIG (reference sequence). CDR3 loop: CAWTGGTISGNTIYF. The DNA of the CDR3 is TGTGCCTGGACGGGGGGGACTATCTCTGGAAACACCATATATTTT.

The chain has TRBV5-1 and TRBJ2-7; 8 bases line up with TRBD1. This CDR3 comprises 15 residues. Germline CDR1 SGHRS, CDR2 YFSETQ. The V gene end was trimmed by 4 bases and the J gene end by 0 bases; junction bases not matched to a gene: 6. CDR3 coding DNA: TGCGCCAGCAGCGGGGGACAGGCGAGCTCCTACGAGCAGTACTTC. This codes for CASSGGQASSYEQYF.

V gene TRBV25-1 combines with J gene TRBJ2-4; 9 bases line up with TRBD1. J gave up 8 bases and V 6 bases, and 5 bases lay outside the gene matches. The CDR3 contains 13 residues. Germline assignment: CDR1 MGHDK and CDR2 SYGVNS. CDR3 nucleotide sequence: TGTGCCAGCAGCCCGGGACAGGGAGACATTCAGTACTTC. It specifies CASSPGQGDIQYF.